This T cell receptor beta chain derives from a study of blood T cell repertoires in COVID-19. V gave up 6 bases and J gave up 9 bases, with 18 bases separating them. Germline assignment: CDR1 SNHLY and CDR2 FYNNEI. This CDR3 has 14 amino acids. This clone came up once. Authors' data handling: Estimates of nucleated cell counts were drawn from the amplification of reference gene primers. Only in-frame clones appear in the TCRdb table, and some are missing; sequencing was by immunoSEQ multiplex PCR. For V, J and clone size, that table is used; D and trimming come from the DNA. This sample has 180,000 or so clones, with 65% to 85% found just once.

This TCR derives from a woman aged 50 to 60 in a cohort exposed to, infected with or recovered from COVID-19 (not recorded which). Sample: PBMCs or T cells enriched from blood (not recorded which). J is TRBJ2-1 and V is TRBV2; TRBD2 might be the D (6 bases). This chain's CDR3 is CASRTGVSAAEQFF. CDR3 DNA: TGTGCCAGCAGGACGGGGGTTTCCGCCGCTGAGCAGTTCTTC.